This is a list of T cell receptor beta chains from one sample in a study of beta chain features in type 1 diabetes. The protocol was immunoSEQ multiplex PCR, while the TCRdb copy is restricted to in-frame clones and leaves out a portion. The sample contains hundreds of thousands of clones, around an eighth of which appear only once. The sequenced material came from naive CD4+ T cells from blood. These receptors originate from a man younger than 35 with type 1 diabetes. Each CDR3 is given with its conserved first and last residue. The order of the fields is D gene, V gene, J gene, clone size, CDR3 protein, CDR3 DNA. The D gene is left open where the match is weak. Some rows have no size entry. The others give once, few or many, or a class for an expanded clone.

>NA|TRBV2|TRBJ1-6|NA
CASSDGPYSPLHF
TGTGCCAGCAGTGATGGCCCATACTCACCCCTCCACTTT
>NA|TRBV28|TRBJ1-5|few
CASSAGNQPQHF
TGTGCCAGCAGTGCCGGGAACCAGCCCCAGCATTTT
>NA|TRBV7-2|TRBJ1-4|NA
CASSLAIGTRSEKLFF
TGTGCCAGCAGCTTAGCGATAGGGACGCGAAGTGAAAAACTGTTTTTT
>NA|TRBV27|TRBJ1-5|NA
CASSLAGSGLRPQHF
TGTGCCAGCAGTTTAGCGGGTTCAGGGCTTCGGCCCCAGCATTTT
>TRBD1|TRBV6-1|TRBJ2-1|NA
CASQGQSYNEQFF
TGTGCCAGCCAGGGACAGAGTTACAATGAGCAGTTCTTC
>NA|TRBV6-5|TRBJ1-2|few
CASSYSRLANYGYTF
TGTGCCAGCAGTTATTCCAGGTTAGCCAACTATGGCTACACCTTC
>NA|TRBV30|TRBJ1-1|NA
CAWRGDTEAFF
TGTGCCTGGAGAGGGGACACTGAAGCTTTCTTT
>NA|TRBV4-2|TRBJ1-2|few
CASSQASDGNNYGYTF
TGTGCCAGCAGCCAAGCCTCGGACGGGAATAACTATGGCTACACCTTC
>TRBD2|TRBV5-1|TRBJ2-5|few
CASSRTSAEETQYF
TGCGCCAGCAGCCGGACTAGCGCCGAAGAGACCCAGTACTTC
>NA|TRBV6-1|TRBJ2-5|NA
CASSSQETQYF
TGTGCCAGCAGTTCACAAGAGACCCAGTACTTC
>NA|TRBV20-1|TRBJ1-1|few
CSAGHTEAFF
TGCAGTGCAGGCCACACTGAAGCTTTCTTT
>NA|TRBV6-6|TRBJ2-3|NA
CASRPQGTDTQYF
TGTGCCAGCAGGCCACAGGGAACAGATACGCAGTATTTT
>NA|TRBV2|TRBJ1-5|NA
CASSYSSRDWSNQPQHF
TGTGCCAGCAGTTACTCCTCCAGGGATTGGAGCAATCAGCCCCAGCATTTT
>TRBD1|TRBV29-1|TRBJ1-3|NA
CSVEQGTAMLYF
TGCAGCGTTGAACAAGGGACAGCTATGTTGTATTTT
>NA|TRBV7-2|TRBJ2-7|NA
CASSLSSTSSYEQYF
TGTGCCAGCAGCTTAAGCTCTACGAGCTCCTACGAGCAGTACTTC
>NA|TRBV7-9|TRBJ1-1|NA
CASSLEDTEAFF
TGTGCCAGCAGCTTGGAGGACACTGAAGCTTTCTTT
>TRBD1|TRBV30|TRBJ1-5|NA
CAWSRRGLNQPQHF
TGTGCCTGGAGTCGGAGGGGGCTCAATCAGCCCCAGCATTTT
>NA|TRBV9|TRBJ2-5|NA
CASSPLGGTAQETQYF
TGTGCCAGCAGCCCTCTCGGCGGGACAGCGCAAGAGACCCAGTACTTC
>TRBD1|TRBV6-1|TRBJ2-1|NA
CASRRTGSSYNEQFF
TGTGCCAGCAGGAGGACAGGCAGCTCCTACAATGAGCAGTTCTTC
>TRBD2|TRBV2|TRBJ2-3|few
CASTMGLAGADTQYF
TGTGCCAGCACTATGGGACTAGCGGGGGCAGATACGCAGTATTTT
>NA|TRBV6-6|TRBJ2-7|NA
CASSYPRGGVRYEQYF
TGTGCCAGCAGCTACCCCCGTGGGGGTGTGAGGTACGAGCAGTACTTC
>NA|TRBV7-9|TRBJ2-5|NA
CASIPRYSEQETQYF
TGTGCCAGCATACCTCGGTACTCCGAGCAAGAGACCCAGTACTTC